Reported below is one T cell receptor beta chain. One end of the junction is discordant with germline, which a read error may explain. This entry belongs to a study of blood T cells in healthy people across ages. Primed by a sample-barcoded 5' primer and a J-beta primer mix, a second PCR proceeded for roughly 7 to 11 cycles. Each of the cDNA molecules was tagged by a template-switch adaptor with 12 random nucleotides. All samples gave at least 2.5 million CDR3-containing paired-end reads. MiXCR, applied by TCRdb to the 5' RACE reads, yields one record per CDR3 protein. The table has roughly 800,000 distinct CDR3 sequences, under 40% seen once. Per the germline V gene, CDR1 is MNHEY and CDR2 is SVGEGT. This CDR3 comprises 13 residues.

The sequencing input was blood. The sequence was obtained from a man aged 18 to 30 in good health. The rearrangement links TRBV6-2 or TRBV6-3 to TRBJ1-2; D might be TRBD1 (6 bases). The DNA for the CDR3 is TGTGCCAGCGGTTACACCGGACAGTCTGGCTACACCTTC. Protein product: CASGYTGQSGYTF.